This T cell receptor (beta chain) was captured by sequencing in a study of identical twins. This clonotype was picked up many times. Its specificity is unknown. Template switching supplied a universal primer site; unique molecular identifiers were carried on the cDNA. TCRdb re-analysed the 5' RACE reads in MiXCR, keeping a single row per CDR3 protein. The sample lists around 250,000 distinct CDR3 sequences; around 7% were seen once. Trimming removed 3 bases from V and 1 base from J, with 17 bases in between. The CDR3 runs to 17 residues. CDR1 is MDHEN and CDR2 is SYDVKM in the germline V gene. Study results and caveats: Out-of-frame alpha sequences common to twins were enriched for low generation probability. It was out-of-frame TCR alpha sharing in monozygotic twins that models underestimated.

Separately, the same data were catalogued under a study of yellow fever vaccine responses in identical twins.

The V call is TRBV28, the J call TRBJ2-3; D could derive from TRBD1 or TRBD2 (5 bases each). The sample consisted of memory (CD45RO+) T cells sorted from blood. This sequence was found in a woman between 18 and 29 years old in good health. CDR3 sequence reads: CASSFPTRGDGTDTQYF. CDR3 coding DNA: TGTGCCAGCAGTTTCCCTACTAGAGGGGACGGCACAGATACGCAGTATTTT.